This T cell receptor (beta chain) comes out of a study of T cells expressing NK-cell markers (dated by TCRdb to about 2020). In terms of the full investigation: TCR beta-chain repertoires were profiled in sorted CD3+CD56+NKG2C+, CD3+CD56+NKG2C- and CD3+CD56-NKG2C+ T-cell subsets from about 8 donors. The libraries were sequenced on Illumina HiSeq 2000/2500, MiSeq or NextSeq, producing 2 x 150 bp reads. The study sequenced eight donors, all healthy volunteers chosen at random: three men and five women. Among the eight sequenced donors, only one was HCMV-seronegative, while the other seven were HCMV-seropositive. Study-level results and caveats: In roughly 6 donors, the dominant CD3+CD56+NKG2C+ clonotypes were among the top 10 CD8+ clonotypes and accounted for roughly 1.0-8% of CD8+ T cells. Those dominant clonotypes were again the most abundant among CD3+CD56-NKG2C+ cells in a handful of donors, at about 28.3-65%. It remained unclear whether the expanded NKG2C-expressing T cell clones were specific for HCMV antigens.

For sequencing, an Illumina HiSeq 2000 was employed. TCR beta cDNA libraries were prepared using 5'RACE template switching, which introduced a universal primer site and unique molecular identifiers. cDNA synthesis was primed from the TCR beta constant segment, followed by two successive PCR amplification steps. As for the authors' bioinformatics: MIGEC handled demultiplexing of the reads and grouping by UMI, while MiTCR was used to assemble and quantify clonotypes. To exclude erroneous sequences, only TCR cDNA sequences supported by at least two reads were retained. The tcR package was used for downstream repertoire analysis, and clonotypes were matched between fractions using CDR3 nucleotide sequence together with V segment. VDJmatch was used to annotate antigen specificity against VDJdb, with one amino acid substitution in CDR3 allowed. Each CDR3 protein sequence appears as one entry after TCRdb reprocessed the reads, and no DNA is included. These V and J calls originate from TCRdb's pipeline instead of the authors' own analysis. This sample's table carries some 140,000 distinct CDR3 sequences. The ten largest clonotypes hold around a third of the sample.

On this clonotype itself: Which antigen it targets is not known.

To determine HCMV serostatus, a commercial ELISA kit was used to detect HCMV-specific IgG in serum. Ficoll density gradient centrifugation was used to isolate peripheral blood mononuclear cells from blood. Via the germline V gene, CDR1 is SGHRS and CDR2 YFSETQ. Reading from cysteine to phenylalanine, the CDR3 counts 14 amino acids. This entry has no DNA. Source material: blood T cells: a sorted CD56 or NKG2C T cell subset, CD4+ or CD8+ T cells, or bulk PBMC T cells (not recorded which). Here the chain combines TRBV5-1 and TRBJ2-1; checking the TCRdb D call of TRBD2 is not possible without DNA. This sequence was found in a woman between 45 and 65 years old in good health. Donor details come from another sample of the same person, matched by shared clones. The CDR3 protein sequence reads: CASSLGSGGNEQFF.